The entry that follows covers one T cell receptor (beta chain) sequence. Its specific antigen is unknown. Nothing much larger sits one base from this clone, and base qualities are not available. One collaborating source in Seattle enrolled patients while the patients were actively infected and followed the patients over time throughout the course of disease. The collaborating institutions used their own protocols to collect whole blood in K2EDTA tubes. Collaborator samples were shipped for TCRbeta analysis as frozen whole blood, isolated PBMCs, or DNA extracted from either sample type. The sample originates from a study of blood T cell repertoires in COVID-19 (TCRdb year 2020). Study-level background: Collaborator samples came from the United States, Italy and Spain and covered acute and convalescent phases of COVID-19. The material from the prospective study consisted of cDNA or gDNA derived from T cells, B-cell-depleted T cells, or PBMCs. The dataset comprised deeply sampled blood TCRbeta repertoires from subjects exposed to, actively infected with, or recovered from COVID-19. A freely available public database, intended as a resource for researchers studying the immune response to SARS-CoV-2, is where the repertoires were released. The samples were drawn from two sources: the first 160 participants of the ongoing ImmuneRACE study, and over 1,000 subjects contributed by 6 global collaborators. Sample metadata almost always included a de-identified subject ID, COVID-19 status, age in years and sex. Where available, HLA class I and class II types were obtained from metadata supplied by the sample provider rather than from assay-based typing.

Points the paper makes about the study in general: The amount of clinical and demographic metadata varied by source and participant and was provided uncurated.

The immunoSEQ Assay, a bias-controlled multiplex PCR, was used to amplify TCRbeta CDR3 regions from genomic DNA. As for the original processing: Nucleated cell counts per sample were estimated from amplification of reference gene primers within the assay. To quantify the absolute abundance of each unique TCRbeta CDR3 rearrangement, sequence reads were collapsed and filtered. For each sample, productive Simpson clonality was calculated as the square root of Simpson's diversity index over productive rearrangements. The table was pulled from immuneACCESS by TCRdb, which kept in-frame rearrangements only. Such tables lose some clones; where checked, under half of the loss comes from unresolved V genes, and the rest has no known cause. V, J and clone size reflect that table, while D and trimming were determined from the DNA. The sample has tens of thousands of clones on record, over 60% of them singletons. Around 2% of the sample is held by the ten biggest clonotypes.

The CDR3 goes from the cysteine to the phenylalanine over 15 residues. Of the read, only the CDR3 DNA is kept; its 45 bases are in frame from base 1. CDR1 and CDR2, looked up from the germline V gene, are SGDLS and YYNGEE. The germline V and J ends show losses of 0 bases and 3 bases respectively, and no gene match explains 3 bases of the junction. The chain joins TRBV9 to TRBJ2-4, and 7 bases in between align with TRBD2. The sequence was collected from a man between 65 and 85 years old with COVID-19, enrolled during active disease. Material: peripheral blood. Here is the DNA: TGTGCCAGCAGCGTAGATTCTAGCGGCAAAAACATTCAGTACTTC. It encodes CASSVDSSGKNIQYF.